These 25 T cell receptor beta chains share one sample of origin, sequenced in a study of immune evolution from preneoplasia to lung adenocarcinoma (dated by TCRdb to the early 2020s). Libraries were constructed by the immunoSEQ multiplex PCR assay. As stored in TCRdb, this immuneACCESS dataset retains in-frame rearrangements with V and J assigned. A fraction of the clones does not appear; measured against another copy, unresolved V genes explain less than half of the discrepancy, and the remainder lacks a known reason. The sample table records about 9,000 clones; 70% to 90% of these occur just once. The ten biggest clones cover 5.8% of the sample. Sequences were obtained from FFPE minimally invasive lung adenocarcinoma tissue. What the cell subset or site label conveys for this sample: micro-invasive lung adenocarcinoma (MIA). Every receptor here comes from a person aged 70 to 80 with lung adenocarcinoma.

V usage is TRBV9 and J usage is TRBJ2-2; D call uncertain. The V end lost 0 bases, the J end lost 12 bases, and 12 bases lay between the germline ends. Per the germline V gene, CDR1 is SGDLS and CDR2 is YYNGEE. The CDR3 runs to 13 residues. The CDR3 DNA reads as TGTGCCAGCAGCGTAGAAGGAAGGGATCAGCTGTTTTTT. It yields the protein CASSVEGRDQLFF.

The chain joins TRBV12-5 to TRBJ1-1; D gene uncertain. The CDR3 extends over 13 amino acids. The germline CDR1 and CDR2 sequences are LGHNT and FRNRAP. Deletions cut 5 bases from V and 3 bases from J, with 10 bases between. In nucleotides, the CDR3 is TGTGCTAGTGGTCCCGTGGCAGACACTGAAGCTTTCTTT. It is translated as CASGPVADTEAFF. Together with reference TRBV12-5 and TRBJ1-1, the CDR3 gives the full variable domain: DARVTQTPRHKVTEMGQEVTMRCQPILGHNTVFWYRQTMMQGLELLAYFRNRAPLDDSGMPKDRFSAEMPDATLATLKIQPSEPRDSAVYFCASGPVADTEAFFGQGTRLTVV.

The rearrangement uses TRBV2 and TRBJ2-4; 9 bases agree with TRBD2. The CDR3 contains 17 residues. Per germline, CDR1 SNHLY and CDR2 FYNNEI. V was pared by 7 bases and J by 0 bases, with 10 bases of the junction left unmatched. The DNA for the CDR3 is TGTGCCAGCAATCTTAGCGGGGGTCATTTAGCCAAAAACATTCAGTACTTC. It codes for CASNLSGGHLAKNIQYF.

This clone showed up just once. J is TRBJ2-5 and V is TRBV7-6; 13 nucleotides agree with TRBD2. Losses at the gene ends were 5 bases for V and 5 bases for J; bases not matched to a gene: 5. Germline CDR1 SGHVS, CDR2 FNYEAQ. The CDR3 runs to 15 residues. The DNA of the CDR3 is TGTGCCAGCAGCAAACTAGCGGGGGGGCAGGAGACCCAGTACTTC. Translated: CASSKLAGGQETQYF. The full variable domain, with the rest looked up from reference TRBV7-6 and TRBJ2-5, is GAGVSQSPRYKVTKRGQDVALRCDPISGHVSLYWYRQALGQGPEFLTYFNYEAQQDKSGLPNDRFSAERPEGSISTLTIQRTEQRDSAMYRCASSKLAGGQETQYFGPGTRLLVL.

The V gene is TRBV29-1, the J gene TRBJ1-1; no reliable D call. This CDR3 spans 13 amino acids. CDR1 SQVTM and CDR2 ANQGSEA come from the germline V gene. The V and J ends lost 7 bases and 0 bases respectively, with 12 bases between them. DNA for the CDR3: TGCAGCGCATCAGGAGCTATGAACACTGAAGCTTTCTTT. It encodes CSASGAMNTEAFF.

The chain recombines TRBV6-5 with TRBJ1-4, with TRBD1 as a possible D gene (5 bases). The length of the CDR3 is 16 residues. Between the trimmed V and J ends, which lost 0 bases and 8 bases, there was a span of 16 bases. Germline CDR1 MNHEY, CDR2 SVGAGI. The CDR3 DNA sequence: TGTGCCAGCAGTTACTCGGGGGGGAGCGGGGGGGAAAAACTGTTTTTT. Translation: CASSYSGGSGGEKLFF.

The CDR3 region is CASSLSGYEQYF. CDR3 nucleotide sequence: TGTGCCAGCAGCTTGAGCGGATACGAGCAGTACTTC. The chain recombines TRBV5-6 with TRBJ2-7; maybe TRBD2 (5 bases). Per germline, CDR1 SGHDT and CDR2 YYEEEE. V dropped 1 base and J dropped 4 bases, with 6 bases sitting between them. The CDR3 consists of 12 residues.

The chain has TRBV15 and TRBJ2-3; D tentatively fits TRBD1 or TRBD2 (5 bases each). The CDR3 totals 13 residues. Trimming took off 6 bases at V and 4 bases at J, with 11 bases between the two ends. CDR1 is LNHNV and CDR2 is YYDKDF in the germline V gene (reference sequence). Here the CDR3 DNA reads TGTGCCACCAGTGAGGGGCCGGCAGATACGCAGTATTTT. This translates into CATSEGPADTQYF.

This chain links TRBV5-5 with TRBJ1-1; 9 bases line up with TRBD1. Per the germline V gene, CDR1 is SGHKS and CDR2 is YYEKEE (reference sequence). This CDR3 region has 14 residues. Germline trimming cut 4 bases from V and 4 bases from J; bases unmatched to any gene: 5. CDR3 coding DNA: TGTGCCAGCAGCCGGGGACAGGGTTCCACTGAAGCTTTCTTT. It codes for CASSRGQGSTEAFF.

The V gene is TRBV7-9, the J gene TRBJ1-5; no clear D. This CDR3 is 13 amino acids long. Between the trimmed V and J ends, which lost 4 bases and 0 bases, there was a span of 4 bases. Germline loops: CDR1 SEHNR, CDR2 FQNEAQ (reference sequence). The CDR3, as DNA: TGTGCCAGCAGCTCAAATAGCAATCAGCCCCAGCATTTT. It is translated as CASSSNSNQPQHF. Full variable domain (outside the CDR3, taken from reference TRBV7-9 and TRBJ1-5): DTGVSQNPRHKITKRGQNVTFRCDPISEHNRLYWYRQTLGQGPEFLTYFQNEAQLEKSRLLSDRFSAERPKGSFSTLEIQRTEQGDSAMYLCASSSNSNQPQHFGDGTRLSIL.

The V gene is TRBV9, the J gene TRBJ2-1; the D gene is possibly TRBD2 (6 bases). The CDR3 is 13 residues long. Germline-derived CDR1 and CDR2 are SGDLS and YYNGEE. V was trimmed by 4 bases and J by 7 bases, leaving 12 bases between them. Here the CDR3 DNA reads TGTGCCAGCAGCACCGGACTATGGAATGAGCAGTTCTTC. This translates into CASSTGLWNEQFF.

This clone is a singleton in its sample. CDR3 nucleotides: TGTGCCACCAGCAGAGGGCTCGAGGGACGGCTTAACTATGGCTACACCTTC. Translated, it gives CATSRGLEGRLNYGYTF. J is TRBJ1-2 and V is TRBV15; perhaps TRBD1 as D (5 bases). Germline CDR1 is LNHNV and CDR2 is YYDKDF (reference sequence). This CDR3 is 17 amino acids long. V was shortened by 1 base and J by 1 base, with 16 bases between the two germline ends.

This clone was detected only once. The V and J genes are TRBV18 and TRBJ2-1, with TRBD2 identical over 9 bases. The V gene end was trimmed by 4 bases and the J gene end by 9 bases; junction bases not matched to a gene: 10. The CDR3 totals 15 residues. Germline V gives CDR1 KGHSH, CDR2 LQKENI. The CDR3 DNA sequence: TGTGCCAGCTCACTAGCGGGGGCCTCCGGGTCTGAGCAGTTCTTC. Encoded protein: CASSLAGASGSEQFF.

The CDR3 nucleotides are TGTGCCAGCTCATGGGACAGCATGAACACTGAAGCTTTCTTT. As protein: CASSWDSMNTEAFF. The rearrangement links TRBV18 to TRBJ1-1; TRBD1 aligns across 7 bases. Germline V lookup: CDR1 KGHSH, CDR2 LQKENI. Trimming at V came to 5 bases and at J to 0 bases, leaving 3 bases not matched to a gene. The CDR3 totals 14 residues.

The CDR3 DNA sequence: TGTGCCAGCTCGAGGGACCGACTCTACGAGCAGTACTTC. It encodes CASSRDRLYEQYF. The chain employs TRBV18 and TRBJ2-7, with D perhaps TRBD1 or TRBD2 (5 bases each). Germline CDR1 and CDR2: KGHSH and LQKENI. The length of the CDR3 is 13 residues. V dropped 6 bases and J dropped 3 bases, with 12 bases sitting between them.

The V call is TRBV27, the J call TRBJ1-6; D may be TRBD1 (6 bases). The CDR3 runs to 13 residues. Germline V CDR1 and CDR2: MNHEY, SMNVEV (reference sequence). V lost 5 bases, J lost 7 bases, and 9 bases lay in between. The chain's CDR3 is CASSPRGNSPLHF. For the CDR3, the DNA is TGTGCCAGCAGTCCCAGGGGAAATTCACCCCTCCACTTT.

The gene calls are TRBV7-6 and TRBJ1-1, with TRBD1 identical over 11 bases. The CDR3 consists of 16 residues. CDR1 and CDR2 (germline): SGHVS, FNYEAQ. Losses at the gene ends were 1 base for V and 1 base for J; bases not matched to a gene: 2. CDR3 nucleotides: TGTGCCAGCAGCTTAGAAGGGACAGGGGGGAACACTGAAGCTTTCTTT. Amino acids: CASSLEGTGGNTEAFF.

The CDR3 protein is CASSFRTGESGTQYF. CDR3 nucleotide sequence: TGCGCCAGCAGCTTTAGGACAGGGGAATCGGGGACCCAGTACTTC. The V and J genes are TRBV5-1 and TRBJ2-5; 9 nucleotides agree with TRBD1. CDR1 and CDR2 (germline): SGHRS, YFSETQ. V lost 2 bases to trimming and J lost 7 bases; unmatched junction nucleotides: 9. The CDR3 has 15 amino acids.

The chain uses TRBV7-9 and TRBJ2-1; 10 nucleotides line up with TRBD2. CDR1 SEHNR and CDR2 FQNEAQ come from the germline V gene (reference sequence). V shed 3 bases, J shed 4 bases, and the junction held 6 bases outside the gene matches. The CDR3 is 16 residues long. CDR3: CASSFFSGGEYNEQFF. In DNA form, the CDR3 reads TGTGCCAGCAGCTTTTTCAGCGGGGGGGAGTACAATGAGCAGTTCTTC.

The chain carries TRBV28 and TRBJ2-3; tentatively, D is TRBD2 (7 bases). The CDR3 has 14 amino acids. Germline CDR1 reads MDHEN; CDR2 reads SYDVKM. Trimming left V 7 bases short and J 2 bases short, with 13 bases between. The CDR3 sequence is CASIEGGNTDTQYF. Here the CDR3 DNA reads TGTGCCAGCATCGAGGGGGGGAACACAGATACGCAGTATTTT.

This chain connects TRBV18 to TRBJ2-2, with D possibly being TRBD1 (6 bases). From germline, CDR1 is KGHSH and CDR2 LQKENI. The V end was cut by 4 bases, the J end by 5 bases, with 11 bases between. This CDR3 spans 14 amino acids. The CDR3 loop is CASSQGTRTGELFF. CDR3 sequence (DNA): TGTGCCAGCTCACAAGGGACAAGAACCGGGGAGCTGTTTTTT.

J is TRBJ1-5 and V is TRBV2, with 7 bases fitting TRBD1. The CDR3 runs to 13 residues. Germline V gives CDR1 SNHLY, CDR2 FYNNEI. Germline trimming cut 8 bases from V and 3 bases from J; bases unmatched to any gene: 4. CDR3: CASAGQDNQPQHF. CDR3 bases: TGTGCCAGCGCTGGACAGGACAATCAGCCCCAGCATTTT. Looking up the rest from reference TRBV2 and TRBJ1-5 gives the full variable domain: EPEVTQTPSHQVTQMGQEVILRCVPISNHLYFYWYRQILGQKVEFLVSFYNNEISEKSEIFDDQFSVERPDGSNFTLKIRSTKLEDSAMYFCASAGQDNQPQHFGDGTRLSIL.

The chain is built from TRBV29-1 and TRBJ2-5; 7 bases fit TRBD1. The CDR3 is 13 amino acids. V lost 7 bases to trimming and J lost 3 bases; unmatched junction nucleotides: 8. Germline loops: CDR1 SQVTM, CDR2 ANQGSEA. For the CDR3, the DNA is TGCAGCGCCGGACAGGTACTGAAAGAGACCCAGTACTTC. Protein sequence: CSAGQVLKETQYF.

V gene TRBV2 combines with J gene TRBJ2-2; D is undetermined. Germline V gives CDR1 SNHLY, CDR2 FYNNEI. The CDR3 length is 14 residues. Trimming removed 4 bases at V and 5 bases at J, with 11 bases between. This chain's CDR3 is CASSVNQRTGELFF. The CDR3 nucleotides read TGTGCCAGCAGTGTCAATCAGCGAACCGGGGAGCTGTTTTTT.

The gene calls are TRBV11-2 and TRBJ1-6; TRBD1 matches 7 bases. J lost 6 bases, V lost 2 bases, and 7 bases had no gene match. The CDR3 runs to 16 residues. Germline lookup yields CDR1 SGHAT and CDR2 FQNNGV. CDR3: CASSLKPGQSNSPLHF. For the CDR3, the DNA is TGTGCCAGCAGCTTAAAACCGGGACAGTCTAATTCACCCCTCCACTTT. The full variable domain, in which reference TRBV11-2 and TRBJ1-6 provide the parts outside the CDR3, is EAGVAQSPRYKIIEKRQSVAFWCNPISGHATLYWYQQILGQGPKLLIQFQNNGVVDDSQLPKDRFSAERLKGVDSTLKIQPAKLEDSAVYLCASSLKPGQSNSPLHFGNGTRLTVT.